This TCR beta chain was documented in a study of blood T cell repertoires in COVID-19 (dated by TCRdb to 2018 to 2021). Study-level background: Samples from collaborators originated in the United States, Italy and Spain and spanned both the acute and convalescent phases of COVID-19. Sample metadata almost always included a de-identified subject ID, COVID-19 status, age in years and sex. The samples were drawn from the first 160 participants of the ongoing ImmuneRACE study and from some 1,300 subjects provided by 6 global collaborators. The dataset comprised deeply sampled blood TCRbeta repertoires from subjects exposed to, actively infected with, or recovered from COVID-19. Where available, HLA class I and class II types were taken from metadata supplied by the sample provider and were not determined by assay-based typing. A freely available public database, intended as a resource for researchers studying the immune response to SARS-CoV-2, is where the repertoires were released. The material from the prospective study consisted of cDNA or gDNA derived from T cells, B-cell-depleted T cells, or PBMCs.

The collaborating institutions used their own protocols to collect whole blood in K2EDTA tubes. For TCRbeta analysis, collaborators shipped samples in one of three forms: frozen whole blood, isolated PBMCs, or DNA extracted from either of those sample types. Here is what the overall study found, with its caveats: The amount of clinical and demographic metadata varied by source and participant and was provided uncurated.

The CDR3 covers 13 residues, taking in both the cysteine and the phenylalanine. The kept DNA is CDR3 alone, 39 bases in frame from the first base. Based on the germline V gene, the CDR1 and CDR2 sequences are MNHEY and SVGAGI. TCRbeta CDR3 regions were amplified from genomic DNA by means of the immunoSEQ Assay, a bias-controlled multiplex PCR. The paper's data handling went like this. Within the assay, amplification of reference gene primers was used to estimate how many nucleated cells each sample contained. To quantify the absolute abundance of each unique TCRbeta CDR3 rearrangement, sequence reads were collapsed and filtered. Productive Simpson clonality was computed per sample as the square root of Simpson's diversity index over productive rearrangements. TCRdb took over this immuneACCESS table, retaining in-frame rearrangements with V and J assigned. Such tables are incomplete; in checked studies, under half of the missing clones stem from an unresolved V gene, and the remainder is unexplained. V and J calls and clone size come straight from that table; D and trimming were deduced from the DNA. This sample gives 130,000 to 150,000 clones in total; 88% of them show up just once. Of the sample, about 1.8% falls within the top ten clones.

About this clone: Its recognized antigen is unknown. The germline gene is not matched at one end of the junction; a read error may be the cause.

The TCR was taken from a woman aged 45 to 65 with acute or convalescent COVID-19. The chain uses TRBV6-5 and TRBJ1-6; the central 7 bases match TRBD1. Sequencing input: peripheral blood. The CDR3: CASSDRDNPPLHF. The sequence in DNA is TGTGCCAGTAGCGACAGGGATAATCCACCCCTCCACTTT.